A selection of T cell receptor beta chains follows, all from one sample in a study of early T cells in non-severe SARS-CoV-2 infection. From the 5' RACE reads, TCRdb called clonotypes with MiXCR, one entry per CDR3 protein. The table has around 78,000 distinct CDR3 sequences, over 12% seen once; the top ten hold roughly 3%. The sequenced material came from whole blood. These receptor sequences come from an adult who was a healthcare worker with PCR-confirmed SARS-CoV-2 infection or an uninfected control (not recorded which). Both conserved end residues are part of each CDR3. The D gene is left open where the match is weak. The listing skips clone size in some rows; elsewhere it reads once, few, many or a size class.

D gene | clone size | J gene | V gene | CDR3 protein | CDR3 DNA
TRBD2 | many | TRBJ2-3 | TRBV19 | CASSVGLAGVTDTQYF | TGTGCCAGTAGTGTTGGACTAGCGGGAGTTACAGATACGCAGTATTTT
- | few | TRBJ1-2 | TRBV18 | CASSLPNYGYTF | TGTGCCAGCTCACTTCCTAACTATGGCTACACCTTC
- | - | TRBJ2-5 | TRBV10-2 | CATLEPAPGTQYF | TGCGCCACCCTGGAGCCTGCACCAGGGACCCAGTACTTC
- | few | TRBJ2-3 | TRBV5-1 | CASSEGTWGTDTQYF | TGCGCCAGCAGCGAAGGTACATGGGGCACAGATACGCAGTATTTT
- | many | TRBJ1-2 | TRBV20-1 | CSASSAGNSYGYTF | TGCAGTGCTAGTAGCGCAGGAAACTCCTATGGCTACACCTTC
TRBD1 | few | TRBJ1-5 | TRBV27 | CASSRTRDRGYSNQPQHF | TGTGCCAGCAGCCGAACCCGGGACAGGGGGTACAGCAATCAGCCCCAGCATTTT
- | many | TRBJ2-3 | TRBV12-3/TRBV12-4 | CASSLGRTTDTQYF | TGTGCCAGCAGTTTAGGGCGAACCACAGATACGCAGTATTTT
- | - | TRBJ2-5 | TRBV7-2 | CASSLAERRTQYF | TGTGCCAGCAGCTTGGCAGAGCGCCGTACCCAGTACTTC
- | many | TRBJ1-1 | TRBV29-1 | CSVGTARNTEAFF | TGCAGCGTTGGAACAGCGAGGAACACTGAAGCTTTCTTT
- | many | TRBJ2-3 | TRBV24-1 | CATSDLRAEGKTDTQYF | TGTGCCACCAGTGATTTGAGGGCGGAAGGGAAAACAGATACGCAGTATTTT
- | many | TRBJ1-1 | TRBV12-3/TRBV12-4 | CASSQNRVVAFF | TGTGCCAGCAGTCAAAACAGGGTTGTAGCTTTCTTT
- | - | TRBJ2-3 | TRBV5-1 | CASSARGLVGTDTQYF | TGCGCCAGCAGCGCCCGAGGGCTAGTGGGCACAGATACGCAGTATTTT
TRBD2 | many | TRBJ2-1 | TRBV4-2 | CASSPRTSGGNPYNEQFF | TGTGCCAGCAGCCCTAGGACTAGCGGGGGGAACCCCTACAATGAGCAGTTCTTC
- | few | TRBJ2-1 | TRBV6-6 | CASSGGVRTNEQFF | TGTGCCAGCAGTGGGGGTGTCAGGACCAATGAGCAGTTCTTC